This TCR beta chain was observed in a study of blood T cell repertoires in COVID-19. The CDR3 has 16 residues. Germline V gene data show CDR1 as SGDLS and CDR2 as YYNGEE. V was shortened by 2 bases and J by 1 base, with 16 bases between the two germline ends. Only in-frame clones appear in the TCRdb table, and some are missing; sequencing was by immunoSEQ multiplex PCR. Among 120,000 or so clones listed, over 75% were seen once. Sequenced input: peripheral blood. This receptor was obtained from a young man with COVID-19, enrolled during active disease. This chain connects TRBV9 to TRBJ2-7; tentatively, D is TRBD2 (6 bases). CDR3 sequence: CASSVTCGGFSYEQYF. CDR3 DNA: TGTGCCAGCAGCGTTACGTGTGGGGGGTTTTCCTACGAGCAGTACTTC.